This TCR beta chain emerged from a study of CD8+ T cells in alopecia areata. Overall study context: For the treated group, dosing was oral tofacitinib at 5 to 10 mg twice daily. Findings and caveats of the study: With just one nonresponder, it is still uncertain whether baseline CD8+ expansion relates to response.

Sequencing templates came from extracted RNA that was reverse transcribed into cDNA. Using immunoSEQ multiplex PCR, the repertoire was profiled, and TCRdb retains in-frame clones only, with some absent. The data hold 180,000 or so clones, with roughly 60% observed a single time. The treatment is: oral pan-JAK inhibitor, 5-10 mg twice daily. Germline-derived CDR1 and CDR2 are MDHEN and SYDVKM. CDR3 length equals 12 residues. V lost 6 bases, J lost 3 bases, and 5 bases lay in between. This clone was detected only a few times. Its antigen remains unidentified. The receptor's source is a human donor with alopecia areata. Sample: CD4+ T cells sorted from blood, taken at week 24, from a patient treated with tofacitinib. This chain uses TRBV28 with TRBJ1-4; D gene unclear. In DNA, the CDR3 is TGTGCCAGCAGGCTCCCTAATGAAAAACTGTTTTTT. Translation: CASRLPNEKLFF.